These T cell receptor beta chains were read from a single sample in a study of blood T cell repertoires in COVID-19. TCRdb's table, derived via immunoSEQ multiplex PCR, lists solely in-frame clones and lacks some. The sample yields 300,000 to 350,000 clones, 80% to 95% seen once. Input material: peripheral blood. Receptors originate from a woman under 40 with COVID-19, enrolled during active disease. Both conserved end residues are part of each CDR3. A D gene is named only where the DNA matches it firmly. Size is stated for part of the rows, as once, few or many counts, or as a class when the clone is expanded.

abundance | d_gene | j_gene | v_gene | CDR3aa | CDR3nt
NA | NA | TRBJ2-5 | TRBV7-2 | CASSPLSGRGETQYF | TGTGCCAGCAGCCCCCTCTCCGGGAGAGGGGAGACCCAGTACTTC
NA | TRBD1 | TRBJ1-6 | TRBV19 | CASTGQGASGNSPLHF | TGTGCCAGTACCGGACAGGGGGCATCGGGGAATTCACCCCTCCACTTT
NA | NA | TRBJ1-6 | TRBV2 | CASGRRGGRDSPLHF | TGTGCCAGCGGACGAAGGGGAGGGCGGGATTCACCCCTCCACTTT
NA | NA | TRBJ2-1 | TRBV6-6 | CASTLDNTYNEQFF | TGTGCCAGCACCTTAGACAATACCTACAATGAGCAGTTCTTC
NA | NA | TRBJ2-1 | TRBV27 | CASTKLDAYNEQFF | TGTGCCAGCACCAAACTAGACGCCTACAATGAGCAGTTCTTC
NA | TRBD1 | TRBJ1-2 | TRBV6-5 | CASSYGQGGYGYTF | TGTGCCAGCAGTTACGGACAGGGTGGCTATGGCTACACCTTC
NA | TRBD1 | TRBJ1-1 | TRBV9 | CASSPRTGRLNTEAFF | TGTGCCAGCAGCCCTCGGACAGGGCGCTTAAACACTGAAGCTTTCTTT
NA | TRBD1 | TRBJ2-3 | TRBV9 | CASSVGTGGTDTQYF | TGTGCCAGCAGCGTAGGGACAGGGGGCACAGATACGCAGTATTTT
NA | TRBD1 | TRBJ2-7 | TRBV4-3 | CASSQDHRGSYEQYF | TGCGCCAGCAGCCAAGATCACAGGGGGTCCTACGAGCAGTACTTC
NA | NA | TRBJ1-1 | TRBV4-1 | CASGPSNTEAFF | TGCGCCAGCGGCCCTTCGAACACTGAAGCTTTCTTT
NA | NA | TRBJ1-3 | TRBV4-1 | CASSQVEPSSGNTIYF | TGCGCCAGCAGCCAAGTGGAGCCAAGCTCTGGAAACACCATATATTTT
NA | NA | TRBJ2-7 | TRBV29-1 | CSVERGDEQYF | TGCAGCGTTGAAAGGGGCGACGAGCAGTACTTC
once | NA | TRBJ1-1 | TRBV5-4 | CASSSKLGPGAEAFF | TGTGCCAGCAGCTCGAAGTTGGGGCCCGGAGCTGAAGCTTTCTTT
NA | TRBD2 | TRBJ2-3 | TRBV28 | CASSLPSGGTDTQYF | TGTGCCAGCAGTTTACCAAGCGGGGGCACAGATACGCAGTATTTT
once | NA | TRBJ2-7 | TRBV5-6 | CASSLSGGHEQYF | TGTGCCAGCAGCTTGAGTGGGGGCCACGAGCAGTACTTC
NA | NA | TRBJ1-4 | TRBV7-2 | CASSLMGGVNEKLFF | TGTGCCAGCAGCCTCATGGGAGGGGTTAATGAAAAACTGTTTTTT
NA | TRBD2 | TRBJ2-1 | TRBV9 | CASSEGLAVSYNEQFF | TGTGCCAGCAGCGAGGGACTAGCGGTCTCCTACAATGAGCAGTTCTTC
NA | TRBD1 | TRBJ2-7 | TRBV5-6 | CASSLGQGDPEQYF | TGTGCCAGCAGCTTGGGACAGGGTGATCCCGAGCAGTACTTC
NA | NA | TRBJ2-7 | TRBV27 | CASSPTDTSYEQYF | TGTGCCAGCAGTCCCACAGATACCTCCTACGAGCAGTACTTC
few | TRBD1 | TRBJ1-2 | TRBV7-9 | CASSTGTGEIDGYTF | TGTGCCAGCAGCACCGGGACAGGGGAGATCGATGGCTACACCTTC
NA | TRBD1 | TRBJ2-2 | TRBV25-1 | CASSGRQGNTGELFF | TGTGCCAGCAGCGGCCGACAGGGAAACACCGGGGAGCTGTTTTTT
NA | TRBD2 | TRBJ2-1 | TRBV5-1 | CASSPGTSGDNEQFF | TGCGCCAGCAGCCCCGGGACTAGCGGAGACAATGAGCAGTTCTTC
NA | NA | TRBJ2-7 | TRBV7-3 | CASSLNRAGYEQYF | TGTGCCAGCAGCTTAAACAGGGCGGGCTACGAGCAGTACTTC
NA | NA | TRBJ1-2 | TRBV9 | CASSALGGANYGYTF | TGTGCCAGCAGCGCCCTCGGAGGAGCTAACTATGGCTACACCTTC
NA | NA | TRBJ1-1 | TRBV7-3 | CASSLTPTGLNTEAFF | TGTGCCAGCAGCTTAACCCCGACAGGTCTGAACACTGAAGCTTTCTTT
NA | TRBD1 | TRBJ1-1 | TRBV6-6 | CASSYSTGRPEAFF | TGTGCCAGCAGTTACTCGACAGGGAGGCCTGAAGCTTTCTTT
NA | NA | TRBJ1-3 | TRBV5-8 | CASSQGGANTIYF | TGTGCCAGCAGCCAGGGAGGGGCCAACACCATATATTTT
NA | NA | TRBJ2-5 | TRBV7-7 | CASSLAGTEGETQYF | TGTGCTAGCAGCTTAGCCGGGACGGAGGGGGAGACCCAGTACTTC
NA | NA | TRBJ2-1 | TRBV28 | CASKETAIYNEQFF | TGTGCCAGCAAGGAGACAGCCATTTACAATGAGCAGTTCTTC
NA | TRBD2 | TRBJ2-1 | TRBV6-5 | CASKTLAGVHEQFF | TGTGCCAGCAAGACACTAGCGGGAGTACATGAGCAGTTCTTC
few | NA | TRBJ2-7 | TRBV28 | CASSFVSGGSYEQYF | TGTGCCAGCAGTTTCGTCTCTGGAGGTTCCTACGAGCAGTACTTC
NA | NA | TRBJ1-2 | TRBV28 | CASSLGRGVRGYTF | TGTGCCAGCAGTTTAGGCAGGGGAGTCCGTGGCTACACCTTC
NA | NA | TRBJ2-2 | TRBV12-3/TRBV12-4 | CASSLYGELFF | TGTGCCAGCAGTTTATACGGGGAGCTGTTTTTT
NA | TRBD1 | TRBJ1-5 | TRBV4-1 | CASSDRVRGNQPQHF | TGCGCCAGCAGTGACAGGGTTAGAGGCAATCAGCCCCAGCATTTT
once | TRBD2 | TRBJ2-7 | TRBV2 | CAARGLAGLSYEQYF | TGTGCCGCCAGAGGACTAGCGGGTCTCTCCTACGAGCAGTACTTC
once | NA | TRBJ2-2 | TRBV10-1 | CASSEGQPANTGELFF | TGCGCCAGCAGTGAGGGGCAACCCGCGAACACCGGGGAGCTGTTTTTT
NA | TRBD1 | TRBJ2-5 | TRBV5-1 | CASSLGGRTGVETQYF | TGCGCCAGCAGCTTGGGCGGCCGGACAGGGGTTGAGACCCAGTACTTC
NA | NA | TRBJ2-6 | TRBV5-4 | CASRALSEGSGANVLTF | TGTGCCAGCAGAGCTTTGTCTGAGGGCTCTGGGGCCAACGTCCTGACTTTC
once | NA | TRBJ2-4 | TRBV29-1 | CSVGELGKNIQYF | TGCAGCGTTGGCGAACTTGGCAAAAACATTCAGTACTTC
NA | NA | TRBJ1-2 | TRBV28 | CASSSGGYTF | TGTGCCAGCAGTTCAGGAGGCTACACCTTC